The entry below gives a single T cell receptor (beta chain) sequence along with its context. The antigen this receptor binds is unknown. Base qualities are missing; no much larger clone stands one base away. TCRbeta CDR3 regions were amplified from genomic DNA using the immunoSEQ Assay, a bias-controlled multiplex PCR. In the source study's methods: The number of nucleated cells in each sample was estimated from the amplification of reference gene primers within the assay. Sequence reads were collapsed and filtered to measure the absolute abundance of every unique TCRbeta CDR3 rearrangement. For each sample, productive Simpson clonality was calculated by taking the square root of Simpson's diversity index across productive rearrangements. The table comes from immuneACCESS by way of TCRdb, which keeps in-frame sequences with V and J called. Part of the clones is missing from these tables; in studies checked, under half for an unresolved V gene and the rest for unknown reasons. V, J and clone size are those of that table, while D and trimming were read from the DNA. Recorded for this sample are roughly 120,000 clones; roughly 85% of them occurred a single time. Roughly an eighth of the sample belongs to the ten largest clones.

Between the V and J ends, shortened by 4 bases and 2 bases respectively, the junction contains 9 bases. The CDR3 holds 13 amino acids from the cysteine to the phenylalanine. CDR3 DNA is the only sequence kept; it has 39 bases, read in frame from the first base. CDR1 and CDR2, per the germline V gene (reference sequence), are LGHDT and YNNKEL. This record belongs to a study of blood T cell repertoires in COVID-19 (dated by TCRdb to 2020 to 2022). For the wider study: Collaborator samples came from the United States, Italy and Spain and covered acute and convalescent phases of COVID-19. The dataset comprised deeply sampled blood TCRbeta repertoires from subjects exposed to, actively infected with, or recovered from COVID-19. A freely available public database, intended as a resource for researchers studying the immune response to SARS-CoV-2, is where the repertoires were released. The material from the prospective study consisted of cDNA or gDNA derived from T cells, B-cell-depleted T cells, or PBMCs. The samples were drawn from the first 160 participants of the ongoing ImmuneRACE study and from 950 to 1,500 subjects provided by 6 global collaborators. Where HLA class I and class II types were available, the types were taken from metadata supplied by the sample provider, not from assay-based typing. The sample metadata nearly always contained a de-identified subject ID, COVID-19 status, age in years and sex.

What the work shows at the level of the full study, not this receptor alone: Clinical and demographic metadata were provided uncurated, with the amount varying by source and participant.

Collaborating institutions collected whole blood in K2EDTA tubes following their own protocols. Collaborator samples were shipped for TCRbeta analysis as frozen whole blood, isolated PBMCs, or DNA extracted from either sample type. Sequenced sample: peripheral blood. The V gene is TRBV3-1 (or the pseudogene TRBV3-2) and the J gene is TRBJ2-7; the D gene lacks a confident call. The clonotype originates from a human donor in a cohort sampled during active COVID-19. The CDR3 sequence is CASSPGRAYEQYF. The sequenced DNA is TGTGCCAGCAGCCCTGGCCGGGCCTACGAGCAGTACTTC.